The clone carrying this T cell receptor beta chain was recorded a few times. Its specificity is unknown. V was clipped by 2 bases and J by 7 bases; unmatched bases: 6. There are 15 residues in the CDR3. Germline CDR1 reads MGHRA; CDR2 reads YSYEKL. TCR libraries were built in bulk with a published protocol and specific TCR primers. MiXCR was run by TCRdb on the PCR reads, yielding one entry per CDR3 protein. Here the sample spans 490,000 or so distinct CDR3 sequences, about 26% being singletons. Researchers sorted naive CD8 T cells as cells that were CD8+CD4-CCR7+CD45RA+. The data were obtained in a study of molecular identifiers for immune sequencing clone quantification. In the study overall: Split five ways in replicates, RNA from approximately 20,000 or 100,000 naive CD8 cells had four portions sequenced. Study outcomes and limitations: Naive cells had under 1% of molecules in clones above 20 RNA copies, effectors over 97%.

The specimen was naive CD8+ T cells from blood, with Jurkat cell RNA spiked in. Subset described: FACS-sorted CD8+CD4-CCR7+CD45RA+ naive T cells. This sequence was found in a human donor in good health. Some libraries in this study had Jurkat cell RNA spiked in. The chain combines TRBV4-1 with TRBJ2-1; 9 bases align to TRBD1. In nucleotides, the CDR3 is TGCGCCAGCAGCCAATGGGACAGGGCTGGGAATGAGCAGTTCTTC. Translating gives CASSQWDRAGNEQFF.